This TCR beta chain was obtained from a study of blood T cell repertoires in COVID-19 (dated by TCRdb to 2020 to 2021). Concerning the study at large: The collaborator samples originated in the United States, Italy and Spain and spanned the acute and convalescent phases of COVID-19. The prospective study material was composed of cDNA or gDNA derived from T cells, B-cell-depleted T cells, or PBMCs. Deeply sampled blood TCRbeta repertoires from subjects exposed to, actively infected with, or recovered from COVID-19 were included in the dataset. The repertoires were made available in a free public database intended to serve as a resource for research on the immune response to SARS-CoV-2. Samples came from the ongoing ImmuneRACE study (first 160 participants) plus 1,254 subjects from 6 global collaborators. A de-identified subject ID, COVID-19 status, age in years and sex were almost always included in the sample metadata. Where available, HLA class I and class II types were taken from metadata supplied by the sample provider and were not determined by assay-based typing. Paper-wide results and their limitations: Clinical and demographic metadata were provided uncurated, with the amount varying by source and participant.

As regards this clone: Its antigen remains unidentified. Nothing much larger sits one base from this clone, and base qualities are not available.

In the germline V gene, CDR1 corresponds to SGDLS and CDR2 to YYNGEE. V has 4 bases trimmed and J has 1 base trimmed; junction bases matching no gene number 7. Taken from cysteine to phenylalanine, the CDR3 has 16 residues. This entry keeps only the CDR3 DNA: 48 bases, framed from base 1. In the prospective study, participants were 18 to 89 years old, resided in 24 geographic areas of the United States, and were enrolled through a virtual design. In the prospective study, cohorts were assigned on the basis of participant-reported clinical history obtained from a screening survey and a study questionnaire. Recovered participants in ImmuneRACE Cohort 3 were defined by two consecutive negative NP/OP PCR tests, clearance by a healthcare professional, or resolution of symptoms. Mobile phlebotomists in the prospective study collected whole blood, serum and a nasopharyngeal or oropharyngeal swab from every participant. Participants in the prospective study had the option to provide additional blood draws and questionnaires over a 2-month period. Blood samples from the prospective study were shipped frozen or at room temperature prior to DNA extraction.

The immunoSEQ Assay, a bias-controlled multiplex PCR, was used to amplify TCRbeta CDR3 regions from genomic DNA. In the source study's methods: Within the assay, amplification of reference gene primers was used to estimate how many nucleated cells each sample contained. To quantify the absolute abundance of each unique TCRbeta CDR3 rearrangement, sequence reads were collapsed and filtered. For each sample, productive Simpson clonality was calculated by taking the square root of Simpson's diversity index across productive rearrangements. The source is immuneACCESS, and TCRdb retained only in-frame sequences with V and J called. Part of the clones is not carried over; for the studies checked, unresolved V genes explain less than half of this, and the remainder is unexplained. The V and J calls and clone size were taken over from that table, and D and trimming were inferred from the DNA. The sample yields 200,000 to 250,000 clones; 80% to 90% were counted once. The ten largest clones take up 1.2% of the sample.

The TCR was taken from a young man who had recovered from COVID-19. The sample taken for sequencing was PBMCs or T cells enriched from blood (not recorded which). The chain is assembled from TRBV9 and TRBJ1-3; 8 junctional bases match TRBD1. The CDR3 protein: CASSTRQGLSGNTIYF. The bases read TGTGCCAGCAGCACCCGACAGGGGTTGTCTGGAAACACCATATATTTT. Supplemented by the reference TRBV9 and TRBJ1-3 proteins around the CDR3, the complete variable domain is DSGVTQTPKHLITATGQRVTLRCSPRSGDLSVYWYQQSLDQGLQFLIQYYNGEERAKGNILERFSAQQFPDLHSELNLSSLELGDSALYFCASSTRQGLSGNTIYFGEGSWLTVV.